The rows below give T cell receptor beta chains drawn from one sample of a study of neurological immune-mediated disorders. Each CDR3 protein gets one entry after TCRdb re-called the 5' RACE reads with MiXCR. Of tens of thousands of distinct CDR3 sequences in the sample, approximately 10% were seen once. Sequenced: PBMCs. These receptors came from a man aged 40-49 years in good health. CDR3s leave out the opening cysteine and the closing phenylalanine or tryptophan. The D gene is left open where the match is weak.

AISPLSGGDNEQF	TRBJ2-1	TRBV10-3	TRBD2
SVGQGGGVNEQF	TRBJ2-1	TRBV29-1	NA
ASSLPALLSVGAGTDTQY	TRBJ2-3	TRBV12-3/TRBV12-4	NA
SVGSPNTEAF	TRBJ1-1	TRBV29-1	NA
ASSIGRPSDEQF	TRBJ2-1	TRBV5-1	NA
ASSSQWGTTDTQY	TRBJ2-3	TRBV5-6	NA
ASTQGGGDNEQF	TRBJ2-1	TRBV7-2	NA
ASNRLTGKGSGANVLT	TRBJ2-6	TRBV28	NA
ASSPGVITNEKLF	TRBJ1-4	TRBV18	NA
ASSFGRGLYKEQF	TRBJ2-1	TRBV5-1	NA
SVDPGSEAF	TRBJ1-1	TRBV29-1	NA